The clone carrying this T cell receptor (beta chain) appeared many times. These data originate in a study of neurological immune-mediated disorders. About the study: Multiple sclerosis patients numbered about 34, of whom about 30 were relapsing-remitting and 3 secondary progressive.

Unmatched junction bases numbered 6, after V lost 6 bases and J lost 1 base. Germline CDR1 DFQATT, CDR2 SNEGSKA (reference sequence). The CDR3 length is 15 residues. Synthesis of cDNA was accomplished via 5'RACE employing 10-nucleotide random UMIs. Each CDR3 protein gets one entry after TCRdb re-called the 5' RACE reads with MiXCR. The table includes some 38,000 distinct CDR3 sequences, 3.8% detected once. The chain uses TRBV20-1 and TRBJ2-6; 7 bases map to TRBD1. The sequenced sample consisted of PBMCs. This TCR came from a man aged 30-40 years with multiple sclerosis. This CDR3 is CSAAWDSSGANVLTF. The DNA for the CDR3 is TGCAGTGCCGCCTGGGACAGTTCTGGGGCCAACGTCCTGACTTTC.